This T cell receptor beta chain stems from a study of blood T cell repertoires in COVID-19. As handled by the study authors: Scientists estimated how many nucleated cells there were by amplifying reference gene primers. This table comes from immunoSEQ multiplex PCR, and its TCRdb copy is limited to in-frame clones, with some not included. Clonal size and the V and J genes are those of that table, whereas D and trimming came from the DNA. The data show 70,000 to 85,000 clones, about 82% seen once. The CDR3 has 19 amino acids, counting both end residues. About this clone: It is unclear where the CDR3 begins or ends on the DNA, so no DNA is shown, and the CDR3 is as TCRdb lists it.

The sample consisted of peripheral blood. This chain connects TRBV21-1 to TRBJ2-3; the listed D gene, TRBD2, was not tested against the DNA. TRBV21-1 is listed as a pseudogene. The clonotype was recovered from a woman at least 80 years old in a cohort sampled during active or convalescent COVID-19. The CDR3 sequence is CASSKVGSGTTTSTDTQYF.